These 9 T cell receptor beta chains came from one sample sequenced in a study of CXCR3-negative and CXCR3-positive naive CD8 T cells. All TRB cDNA libraries came from 5' RACE performed with UMI labels. With the 5' RACE reads reprocessed, TCRdb shows one record per CDR3 protein and no DNA. Its listing shows around 140,000 distinct CDR3 sequences. Sequencing input: naive CXCR3- CD8+ T cells from blood. Subset noted: CD45RO-CCR7+CD27+CD95- naive CD8+ T cells lacking CXCR3 (TNR3-). These receptors were obtained from a human donor in good health. Some clones in this sample may be carry-over from other donors' samples.

The chain is built from TRBV29-1 and TRBJ2-3; the TCRdb D gene call, TRBD2, has no DNA to confirm it. This CDR3 spans 19 amino acids. Germline V gene lookup returns CDR1 SQVTM and CDR2 ANQGSEA. The chain's CDR3 is CSVEPLLAGDLMQMGTQYF.

The rearrangement uses TRBV28 and TRBJ2-5; the D gene TCRdb calls, TRBD1, cannot be checked with no DNA. Germline lookup yields CDR1 MDHEN and CDR2 SYDVKM. The CDR3 consists of 18 residues. CDR3 loop: CASSLPGTGIILQETQYF.

This sequence joins TRBV25-1 and TRBJ1-5; with no DNA, the TCRdb D assignment of TRBD1 cannot be verified. This CDR3 is built from 14 residues. The germline V gene encodes CDR1 MGHDK and CDR2 SYGVNS. CDR3 in amino acids: CASSVGQGHQPQHF.

This chain links TRBV28 with TRBJ1-1. This CDR3 is 15 amino acids long. Germline assignment: CDR1 MDHEN and CDR2 SYDVKM. The CDR3 protein is CASSLSYLMNTEAFF.

The gene calls are TRBV29-1 and TRBJ2-7. CDR1 SQVTM and CDR2 ANQGSEA come from the germline V gene. This CDR3 is 15 amino acids long. CDR3 loop: CSVEVVTTSTYEQYF.

The V and J genes are TRBV28 and TRBJ2-3; TCRdb lists TRBD2, though no DNA is available to test this call. The CDR3 length is 16 residues. The germline V gene has CDR1 MDHEN and CDR2 SYDVKM. Here the CDR3 reads CASKEGGSFSTDTQYF.

The chain joins TRBV6-4 to TRBJ2-1. The CDR3 is made up of 15 amino acids. CDR1 is MRHNA, CDR2 SNTAGT, per germline. CDR3 protein: CASSDSTADYNEQFF.

This sequence joins TRBV3-1 and TRBJ2-7; there is no DNA to check the TCRdb D call of TRBD1. Germline lookup yields CDR1 LGHDT and CDR2 YNNKEL (reference sequence). The CDR3 loop spans 18 amino acids. CDR3 residues: CASSQAALGDTSIYEQYF.

The rearrangement joins TRBV7-9 to TRBJ1-1; TCRdb reports TRBD1, a call that lacks DNA to check it against. There are 13 residues in the CDR3. Germline CDR1 and CDR2: SEHNR and FQNEAQ (reference sequence). CDR3: CASSSRQDLEAFF. The full variable domain, its missing parts supplied by reference TRBV7-9 and TRBJ1-1, is DTGVSQNPRHKITKRGQNVTFRCDPISEHNRLYWYRQTLGQGPEFLTYFQNEAQLEKSRLLSDRFSAERPKGSFSTLEIQRTEQGDSAMYLCASSSRQDLEAFFGQGTRLTVV.